These 21 T cell receptor beta chains originate from one sample sequenced in a study of T cells in Graves' hyperthyroidism and ophthalmopathy (dated by TCRdb to between 2017 and 2020). The library was built by means of multiplex PCR. TCRdb records Illumina HiSeq 2000 as the sequencer. The TCR beta CDR3 regions were amplified from the RNA transcripts. The TCR CDR3 was subjected to a first round of RT-PCR using the HTBI primer set and the Qiagen OneStep RT-PCR kit. TCRdb took the public reads, trimmed them with fastp at Q25, ran MiXCR for clone calling and kept in-frame beta chains. Each entry merges the rows of one CDR3 protein and shows their most common DNA and genes. This sample is represented by around 600,000 distinct CDR3 sequences; 12% to 15% of them were singletons. The ten most abundant clones make up roughly 7.7% of the sample. The sample taken for sequencing was blood. The receptors shown here come from a woman younger than 30 with Graves' ophthalmopathy.

This clonotype was recorded at least ten times. V and J are TRBV3-1 and TRBJ2-5; D unresolved. The CDR3 is made up of 15 amino acids. From germline, CDR1 is LGHDT and CDR2 YNNKEL (reference sequence). Deletions cut 5 bases from V and 4 bases from J, with 17 bases between. The CDR3 coding sequence is TGTGCCAGCAGCGCCCAATTTAATTCGGGAGAGACCCAGTACTTC. This gives the protein CASSAQFNSGETQYF.

This clonotype came up a few times. This chain uses TRBV29-1 with TRBJ2-7; D unclear. The germline CDR1 and CDR2 sequences are SQVTM and ANQGSEA. CDR3 length: 13 residues. The V and J ends lost 5 bases and 7 bases respectively, with 18 bases between them. CDR3 residues: CSVSEAARREQYF. CDR3 in DNA: TGCAGCGTTTCAGAGGCGGCCCGAAGGGAGCAGTACTTC.

This clonotype was seen only a few times. The genes are TRBV4-1 and TRBJ2-1; 14 bases line up with TRBD2. CDR3 length equals 17 residues. The germline CDR1 and CDR2 sequences are MGHRA and YSYEKL. V was clipped by 0 bases and J by 7 bases; unmatched bases: 5. Here the CDR3 DNA reads TGCGCCAGCAGCCAAGATAGGAGGACTAGCGGGAGGAATGAGCAGTTCTTC. The encoded protein is CASSQDRRTSGRNEQFF.

This clonotype was seen ten or more times. The chain has TRBV11-3 and TRBJ2-3; D not certain. CDR3 length equals 12 residues. Deletions cut 4 bases from V and 6 bases from J, with 8 bases between. In germline, CDR1 is SGHNT, CDR2 YENEEA. CDR3 sequence reads: CASSSFRDTQYF. CDR3 bases: TGTGCCAGCAGCTCCTTCAGGGATACGCAGTATTTT.

This clonotype was counted many times. The chain uses TRBV6-1 and TRBJ1-2, with no clear D. The CDR3 has 12 residues. V dropped 4 bases and J dropped 7 bases, with 10 bases sitting between them. Germline-derived CDR1 and CDR2 are MNHNS and SASEGT. CDR3 bases: TGTGCCAGCAGTGGGCAGTGGAGTGGCTACACCTTC. Translating gives CASSGQWSGYTF.

The rearrangement links TRBV9 to TRBJ1-2, with 9 bases lining up with TRBD1. The CDR3 is 16 amino acids. CDR1 SGDLS and CDR2 YYNGEE come from the germline V gene. Unmatched junction bases numbered 16, after V lost 5 bases and J lost 8 bases. The CDR3, as DNA: TGTGCCAGCAGTGTAACTCGAAGGACAGGGGAAACCGGCTACACCTTC. Translation gives CASSVTRRTGETGYTF. The full variable domain, completed using reference TRBV9 and TRBJ1-2, is DSGVTQTPKHLITATGQRVTLRCSPRSGDLSVYWYQQSLDQGLQFLIQYYNGEERAKGNILERFSAQQFPDLHSELNLSSLELGDSALYFCASSVTRRTGETGYTFGSGTRLTVV.

This clonotype was picked up many times. The V and J genes are TRBV7-6 and TRBJ2-1, with D perhaps matching TRBD2 (5 bases). This CDR3 is 13 amino acids long. Trimming stripped 7 bases from V and 8 bases from J, with 15 bases between. From germline, CDR1 is SGHVS and CDR2 FNYEAQ. The CDR3 DNA reads as TGTGCCAGCACCCCGTTGGGGAGCCATGAGCAGTTCTTC. Translated, it gives CASTPLGSHEQFF.

This clonotype has a count of ten or more. This chain joins TRBV13 and TRBJ2-4; D unresolved. The CDR3 spans 15 residues. The V gene lost 5 bases and the J gene lost 1 base, with 12 bases spanning the gap. Germline loops: CDR1 PRHDT, CDR2 FYEKMQ (reference sequence). CDR3 coding DNA: TGTGCCAGCAGCCGACGGATCTGGGCCAAAAACATTCAGTACTTC. Its protein is CASSRRIWAKNIQYF.

This clonotype was seen ten or more times. This chain uses TRBV3-1 with TRBJ2-1; D perhaps matches TRBD2 (6 bases). V lost 0 bases to trimming and J lost 5 bases, with 14 bases between them. Germline values: CDR1 LGHDT, CDR2 YNNKEL (reference sequence). CDR3 length equals 16 residues. CDR3 DNA sequence: TGTGCCAGCAGCCAAGATTTCGGCGGGACGAACAATGAGCAGTTCTTC. This sequence encodes CASSQDFGGTNNEQFF.

In this sample, this clonotype turned up many times. V usage is TRBV9 and J usage is TRBJ2-3; 9 bases match TRBD2. Losses at the gene ends were 3 bases for V and 4 bases for J; bases not matched to a gene: 0. This CDR3 region has 13 residues. CDR1 and CDR2 from the germline V gene are SGDLS and YYNGEE. The CDR3 loop is CASSGTSADTQYF. In DNA, the CDR3 is TGTGCCAGCAGCGGGACTAGCGCAGATACGCAGTATTTT.

In DNA form, the CDR3 reads TGCAGTGCTAGAGATTACCACAGGGAGGTGGATACGCAGTATTTT. This codes for CSARDYHREVDTQYF. The V call is TRBV20-1, the J call TRBJ2-3; D may match TRBD1 or TRBD2 (6 bases each). Trimming cost V 0 bases and J 6 bases, with 16 bases left between them. Germline V lookup: CDR1 DFQATT, CDR2 SNEGSKA (reference sequence). The CDR3 runs 15 residues.

This chain uses TRBV9 with TRBJ1-6; no clear D gene. The CDR3 runs to 13 residues. Trimming stripped 5 bases from V and 7 bases from J, with 10 bases between. Germline CDR1 and CDR2: SGDLS and YYNGEE. CDR3 residues: CASSQANNSPLHF. In nucleotides, the CDR3 is TGTGCCAGCAGTCAGGCAAACAATTCACCCCTCCACTTT.

The rearrangement joins TRBV9 to TRBJ2-1; 10 bases map to TRBD2. The junction had 1 base not matched to a gene; V was cut back by 0 bases and J by 10 bases. Germline loops: CDR1 SGDLS, CDR2 YYNGEE. The CDR3 sequence is 13 residues long. CDR3 loop: CASSVGTSGEQFF. CDR3 coding DNA: TGTGCCAGCAGCGTAGGGACTAGCGGAGAGCAGTTCTTC.

This clonotype was observed many times. This rearrangement joins TRBV13 to TRBJ2-7, with TRBD2 matching over 8 bases. Looked up from germline, CDR1 is PRHDT and CDR2 is FYEKMQ (reference sequence). The J segment lost 2 bases and the V segment lost 0 bases, leaving 9 bases of the junction unmatched. CDR3 length equals 17 residues. CDR3 nucleotide sequence: TGTGCCAGCAGCTTAGGAACCCTCGGCGGGGGGACCTACGAGCAGTACTTC. It yields the protein CASSLGTLGGGTYEQYF.

This clonotype came up a few times. The chain is built from TRBV10-3 and TRBJ1-1, with a tentative D call TRBD1 (5 bases). The CDR3 is 17 amino acids. V gave up 8 bases and J gave up 1 base, with 23 bases separating them. The germline gives CDR1 ENHRY, CDR2 SYGVKD. The CDR3 is CAIGGQGGILRNTEAFF. CDR3 nucleotide sequence: TGTGCCATCGGGGGTCAGGGAGGGATTCTGAGGAACACTGAAGCTTTCTTT.

This clonotype showed up many times. The chain links TRBV6-5 to TRBJ1-1; 8 nucleotides match TRBD1. There are 14 residues in the CDR3. Germline-derived CDR1 and CDR2 are MNHEY and SVGAGI. V shed 6 bases and J 2 bases; nucleotides not matched to a gene: 5. In DNA, the CDR3 is TGTGCCAGCAGGTGGGACAGGAAAAACACTGAAGCTTTCTTT. Protein sequence: CASRWDRKNTEAFF.

The chain is built from TRBV7-9 and TRBJ1-5; TRBD1 agrees at 8 bases. V lost 1 base, J lost 1 base, and 12 bases stayed unmatched. Germline loops: CDR1 SEHNR, CDR2 FQNEAQ (reference sequence). The CDR3 contains 19 residues. The CDR3 bases are TGTGCCAGCAGCTTAGTAGGCAGGGGGCCTGAGGGGAGCAATCAGCCCCAGCATTTT. Encoded protein: CASSLVGRGPEGSNQPQHF. The full variable domain, in which reference TRBV7-9 and TRBJ1-5 provide the parts outside the CDR3, is DTGVSQNPRHKITKRGQNVTFRCDPISEHNRLYWYRQTLGQGPEFLTYFQNEAQLEKSRLLSDRFSAERPKGSFSTLEIQRTEQGDSAMYLCASSLVGRGPEGSNQPQHFGDGTRLSIL.

Comments on this clonotype: As the CDR3 is not closed by the conserved phenylalanine or tryptophan, this likely results from a read error. The chain employs TRBV7-6 and TRBJ2-7; D is unclear. The V gene's germline CDR1 is SGHVS and CDR2 FNYEAQ. V lost 1 base and J lost 1, with 11 bases in between. This CDR3 region has 15 residues. CDR3 in DNA: TGTGCCAGCAGCTTAGATTGGTCCCCTTCCTACGAGCAGTACCTC. Its translation is CASSLDWSPSYEQYL.

The chain employs TRBV5-5 and TRBJ1-2; D is unclear. V was pared by 0 bases and J by 2 bases, with 14 bases between. The CDR3 spans 16 residues. Germline-derived CDR1 and CDR2 are SGHKS and YYEKEE (reference sequence). This CDR3 reads CASSLGGRRPNYGYTF. DNA for the CDR3: TGTGCCAGCAGCTTGGGCGGACGGAGACCGAACTATGGCTACACCTTC.

This clonotype has a handful of counts. This sequence joins TRBV14 and TRBJ2-5; 8 nucleotides align to TRBD1. The germline V gene has CDR1 SGHDN and CDR2 FVKESK. This CDR3 region has 15 residues. Trimming removed 4 bases from V and 5 bases from J; junction bases left unmatched: 9. CDR3 sequence: CASSPIGRQGETQYF. The CDR3 DNA reads as TGTGCCAGCAGCCCCATCGGGCGACAGGGGGAGACCCAGTACTTC.

Notes on this clonotype: This could be a read error, since a much larger clone is one nucleotide away. The chain employs TRBV6-1 and TRBJ2-7; 7 bases match TRBD2. The CDR3 sequence is 13 residues long. Germline CDR1 is MNHNS and CDR2 is SASEGT. With 3 bases clipped from V and 3 bases from J, the junction kept 2 bases outside the gene matches. The CDR3 DNA is TGTGCCAGCAGTGACGGGGGGTTCTACGAGCAGTACTTC. This gives the protein CASSDGGFYEQYF.